The entry that follows covers one T cell receptor beta chain sequence. Its specificity is not known. The CDR3 length is 16 residues. The germline V gene encodes CDR1 MGHRA and CDR2 YSYEKL. J lost 14 bases, V lost 4 bases, and 19 bases had no gene match. The method was immunoSEQ multiplex PCR; TCRdb's version includes in-frame clones alone and lacks a portion of them. Among fewer than 350,000 clones listed, roughly 90% were seen once. This sample is part of a study of cytomegalovirus exposure and HLA in healthy donors. Study information: The roughly 120 validation repertoires were reported in a later analysis to have been generated on the same platform as the 500 to 700 first-cohort repertoires.

Findings and caveats of the study: Cytomegalovirus status, reportedly, was diagnosed with high specificity and sensitivity by the classifier. It was confirmed in vitro that three of the CMV-associated chains were specific for CMV antigens.

The receptor comes from a woman aged 18-29 years in good health and CMV-seronegative. Sequences were obtained from PBMCs. The chain links TRBV4-1 to TRBJ1-4; 7 nucleotides agree with TRBD1. CDR3 loop: CASSPRGFAVSLGLFF. The CDR3 region has the DNA TGCGCCAGCAGCCCCAGGGGGTTTGCGGTGAGTCTCGGTCTGTTTTTT.